The source of this TCR beta chain is a study of shared clonotypes between healthy human individuals. Study outcomes and limitations: Apart from blood, nothing was sampled; tissue repertoires likely differ. The generation probabilities recorded for non-shared clonotypes fell below those of clonotypes shared by all four donors. Clonotype sharing levels among donors were expected to vary with sequencing depth.

Measured with immunoSEQ multiplex PCR; TCRdb has only the in-frame clones, and not every one. The sample records millions of clones, 93% being singletons. Of note for this clone: Its target is unknown.

From germline, CDR1 is MDHEN and CDR2 SYDVKM. The CDR3 extends over 15 amino acids. The V end lost 6 bases, the J end lost 6 bases, and 19 bases lay between the germline ends. Terminally differentiated effector memory CD45RA+ cells were left out of the naive CD8 fraction, which was CD45RO-negative and positively selected for CCR7. The sample comprised naive CD8+ T cells from PBMCs. The rearrangement uses TRBV28 and TRBJ2-3; D is perhaps TRBD1 (5 bases). This receptor was taken from a man aged 18 to 29 in good health. Some clones in this sample may be carry-over from other donors' samples. CDR3 coding DNA: TGTGCCAGCAGGCCCAGGACAACACCGAGGGATACGCAGTATTTT. It translates to CASRPRTTPRDTQYF. The complete variable domain, with remaining parts taken from reference TRBV28 and TRBJ2-3, reads DVKVTQSSRYLVKRTGEKVFLECVQDMDHENMFWYRQDPGLGLRLIYFSYDVKMKEKGDIPEGYSVSREKKERFSLILESASTNQTSMYLCASRPRTTPRDTQYFGPGTRLTVL.